These 8 T cell receptor beta chains came from one sample sequenced in a study of blood T cell repertoires in COVID-19. The table came from immunoSEQ multiplex PCR; TCRdb's copy has only in-frame clones and leaves some out. The repertoire holds 60,000 to 80,000 clones, with 65% to 90% as singletons. The specimen sequenced was peripheral blood. All receptors derive from a man aged 50-59 years with acute or convalescent COVID-19.

The chain links TRBV5-8 to TRBJ1-6; D might be TRBD1 (6 bases). This CDR3 has 15 residues. The germline V and J ends were trimmed by 6 bases and 9 bases, with 19 bases remaining between them. CDR1 is SGHTS and CDR2 is YDEGEE in the germline V gene. CDR3 amino acids: CASTGGRHWGSPLHF. The CDR3 bases are TGTGCCAGCACCGGGGGGCGCCACTGGGGTTCACCCCTCCACTTT.

The genes are TRBV29-1 and TRBJ1-5; D is unclear. CDR1 and CDR2 from the germline V gene are SQVTM and ANQGSEA. The V end was cut by 6 bases, the J end by 0 bases, with 9 bases between. The CDR3 is 13 residues long. The CDR3 DNA reads as TGCAGCGTGTTACAGACTAGCAATCAGCCCCAGCATTTT. Protein: CSVLQTSNQPQHF.

J is TRBJ2-7 and V is TRBV6-5, with D tentatively TRBD1 (6 bases). V was shortened by 0 bases and J by 1 base, with 13 bases between the two germline ends. Germline-derived CDR1 and CDR2 are MNHEY and SVGAGI. The CDR3 covers 16 residues. The CDR3 nucleotides are TGTGCCAGCAGTTACTCGGCAGGGGCTTGGTCCTACGAGCAGTACTTC. This translates into CASSYSAGAWSYEQYF.

V gene TRBV10-2 combines with J gene TRBJ2-7, with a possible D match to TRBD2 (6 bases). The CDR3 has 15 amino acids. V lost 3 bases, J lost 3 bases, and 15 bases lay in between. Germline V gene lookup returns CDR1 WSHSY and CDR2 SAAADI. The CDR3 DNA is TGCGCCAGCAGTGACGGGGGACTGCAAGACTACGAGCAGTACGTC. This encodes CASSDGGLQDYEQYV.

The gene calls are TRBV5-8 and TRBJ2-3; D is unresolved. This CDR3 region has 17 residues. The germline V and J ends were trimmed by 0 bases and 2 bases, with 16 bases remaining between them. Germline V gene data show CDR1 as SGHTS and CDR2 as YDEGEE. CDR3 DNA: TGTGCCAGCAGCTTGGGGCTAAGCCCGACTTCCACAGATACGCAGTATTTT. This encodes CASSLGLSPTSTDTQYF.

The rearrangement uses TRBV20-1 and TRBJ1-3; unclear D gene. Germline V gene lookup returns CDR1 DFQATT and CDR2 SNEGSKA (reference sequence). Between the trimmed V and J ends, which lost 3 bases and 8 bases, there was a span of 14 bases. This CDR3 is 13 amino acids long. CDR3 DNA sequence: TGCAGTGCTAGTTCGGTGCAGGTGGACACCATATATTTT. This encodes CSASSVQVDTIYF.

This clone appeared a single time. The rearrangement links TRBV14 to TRBJ2-5; TRBD1 matches at 8 bases. Germline V CDR1 and CDR2: SGHDN, FVKESK. The CDR3 loop spans 13 amino acids. V gave up 4 bases and J gave up 4 bases; unmatched junction bases: 2. The CDR3 region has the DNA TGTGCCAGCAGCCTCGACAGGGGAGAGACCCAGTACTTC. This sequence encodes CASSLDRGETQYF.

This CDR3 reads CASRGVAEGGETQYF. DNA for the CDR3: TGTGCCAGCAGAGGGGTAGCGGAGGGAGGGGAGACCCAGTACTTC. V gene TRBV6-5 combines with J gene TRBJ2-5, with 7 bases that match TRBD2. Germline V CDR1 and CDR2: MNHEY, SVGAGI. J gave up 5 bases and V 6 bases, and 12 bases lay outside the gene matches. The CDR3 covers 15 residues.